The present T cell receptor beta chain was sequenced within a study of PD-L1 blockade in urothelial cancer. Germline V CDR1 and CDR2: SGHTA, FQGTGA. This CDR3 contains 15 residues. V lost 4 bases, J lost 3 bases, and 5 bases stayed unmatched. Sequencing was performed with immunoSEQ multiplex PCR; in TCRdb, only in-frame clones are kept and a portion is missing. Of around 62,000 clones in the sample, roughly 86% were seen once. Sample time point: peripheral blood 6 weeks after treatment start. The TCR comes from a man aged 55 to 70 with urothelial cancer. Sequencing used PBMCs, obtained around atezolizumab (anti-PD-L1) treatment. The chain is built from TRBV7-3 and TRBJ2-2, with TRBD2 identical over 7 bases. This CDR3 is CASSSGGRHTGELFF. The CDR3, as DNA: TGTGCCAGCAGCTCCGGGGGGAGGCACACCGGGGAGCTGTTTTTT. Together with reference TRBV7-3 and TRBJ2-2, the CDR3 gives the full variable domain: GAGVSQTPSNKVTEKGKYVELRCDPISGHTALYWYRQSLGQGPEFLIYFQGTGAADDSGLPNDRFFAVRPEGSVSTLKIQRTERGDSAVYLCASSSGGRHTGELFFGEGSRLTVL.